This record concerns one T cell receptor beta chain sequence. This receptor's antigen is unknown. Base-call qualities are not available, and no considerably larger clone is one nucleotide away. The record originates from a study of blood T cell repertoires in COVID-19 (TCRdb year 2020). The study in broad terms: The collaborator samples originated in the United States, Italy and Spain and spanned the acute and convalescent phases of COVID-19. The material from the prospective study consisted of cDNA or gDNA derived from T cells, B-cell-depleted T cells, or PBMCs. Deeply sampled blood TCRbeta repertoires from subjects exposed to, actively infected with, or recovered from COVID-19 were included in the dataset. A freely available public database, intended as a resource for researchers studying the immune response to SARS-CoV-2, is where the repertoires were released. Samples came from the ongoing ImmuneRACE study (first 160 participants) plus 1,254 subjects from 6 global collaborators. Sample metadata almost always included a de-identified subject ID, COVID-19 status, age in years and sex. Where HLA class I and class II types were available, the types were taken from metadata supplied by the sample provider, not from assay-based typing.

The collaborating institutions used their own protocols to collect whole blood in K2EDTA tubes. For TCRbeta analysis, collaborators shipped samples in one of three forms: frozen whole blood, isolated PBMCs, or DNA extracted from either of those sample types. The immunoSEQ Assay, a bias-controlled multiplex PCR, was used to amplify TCRbeta CDR3 regions from genomic DNA. The study's own analysis went as follows. The number of nucleated cells in each sample was estimated by amplification of reference gene primers within the assay. To quantify the absolute abundance of each unique TCRbeta CDR3 rearrangement, sequence reads were collapsed and filtered. For each sample, productive Simpson clonality was calculated by taking the square root of Simpson's diversity index across productive rearrangements. Held by TCRdb, this immuneACCESS table contains in-frame sequences only and omits some clones. Under half of the omission traces to an unresolved V gene where checked; the cause of the rest is unknown. V, J and clone size reflect that table, while D and trimming were determined from the DNA. The sample data list about 47,000 clones, and about 88% of these were observed just once. The ten largest make up roughly 2.5% of the sample.

The CDR3 runs 16 amino acids, cysteine and phenylalanine included. Only the CDR3 DNA stays, 48 bases, in frame from base 1. Cut back by 0 bases and 7 bases, the V and J ends lie 17 bases apart. CDR1 and CDR2 (SGDLS, YYNGEE) derive from the germline V gene. Here is what the overall study found, with its caveats: How much clinical and demographic metadata was included differed by source and by participant, and the metadata was provided uncurated.

Sequencing input: peripheral blood. This chain joins TRBV9 to TRBJ2-1; TRBD1 is a possible D gene, resting on 5 matching bases. The TCR comes from a man aged 45 to 65 with acute or convalescent COVID-19. The CDR3 amino acid sequence is: CASSVEGSFLGNEQFF. The DNA reads TGTGCCAGCAGCGTAGAGGGGTCCTTCTTGGGGAATGAGCAGTTCTTC. Beyond the CDR3, the reference TRBV9 and TRBJ2-1 genes provide the residues; the full variable domain reads: DSGVTQTPKHLITATGQRVTLRCSPRSGDLSVYWYQQSLDQGLQFLIQYYNGEERAKGNILERFSAQQFPDLHSELNLSSLELGDSALYFCASSVEGSFLGNEQFFGPGTRLTVL.